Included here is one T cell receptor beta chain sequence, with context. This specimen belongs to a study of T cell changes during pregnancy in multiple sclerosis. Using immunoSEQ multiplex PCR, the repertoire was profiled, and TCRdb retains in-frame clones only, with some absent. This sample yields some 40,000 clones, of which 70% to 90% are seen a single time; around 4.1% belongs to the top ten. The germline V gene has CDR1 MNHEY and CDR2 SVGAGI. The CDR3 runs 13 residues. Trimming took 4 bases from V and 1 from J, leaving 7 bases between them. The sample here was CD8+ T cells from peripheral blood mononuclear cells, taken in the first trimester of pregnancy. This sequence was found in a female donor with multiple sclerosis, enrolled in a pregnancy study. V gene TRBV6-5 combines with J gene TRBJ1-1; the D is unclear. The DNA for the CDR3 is TGTGCCAGCAGTTTCACAGCGAACACTGAAGCTTTCTTT. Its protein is CASSFTANTEAFF.